The next 3 T cell receptor beta chains were all read from a single sample in a study of PD-L1 blockade in urothelial cancer. Sequencing was performed with immunoSEQ multiplex PCR; in TCRdb, only in-frame clones are kept and a portion is missing. The sample includes 40,000 to 45,000 clones, about 88% of them seen just once. Time point denoted: peripheral blood 6 weeks after treatment start. The material was PBMCs, obtained around atezolizumab (anti-PD-L1) treatment. The source of these receptors is a man aged 65-85 years with urothelial cancer.

The chain links TRBV30 to TRBJ1-1, with TRBD1 identical over 7 bases. CDR3 length: 13 amino acids. Per germline, CDR1 GTSNPN and CDR2 SVGIG (reference sequence). Germline trimming cut 5 bases from V and 2 bases from J; bases unmatched to any gene: 5. The CDR3 DNA sequence: TGTGCCTGGGACGGGACAGCTAACACTGAAGCTTTCTTT. It encodes CAWDGTANTEAFF.

CDR3 in amino acids: CASSPQGTTEAFF. In DNA, the CDR3 is TGTGCCAGCAGCCCGCAGGGGACGACTGAAGCTTTCTTT. This rearrangement joins TRBV14 to TRBJ1-1; tentative D call: TRBD1 (6 bases). Germline lookup yields CDR1 SGHDN and CDR2 FVKESK. The ends were cut back, 4 bases at V and 5 bases at J, with 11 bases in the middle. The CDR3 covers 13 residues. The full variable domain, rest sourced from reference TRBV14 and TRBJ1-1, is EAGVTQFPSHSVIEKGQTVTLRCDPISGHDNLYWYRRVMGKEIKFLLHFVKESKQDESGMPNNRFLAERTGGTYSTLKVQPAELEDSGVYFCASSPQGTTEAFFGQGTRLTVV.

The chain recombines TRBV7-2 with TRBJ1-1; the D is unclear. This CDR3 contains 14 residues. Trimming stripped 1 base from V and 5 bases from J, with 11 bases between. Looked up from germline, CDR1 is SGHTA and CDR2 is FQGNSA. The CDR3 DNA sequence: TGTGCCAGCAGCTTAGGAGGCCGGCAGACTGAAGCTTTCTTT. It yields the protein CASSLGGRQTEAFF.